A single sample gave rise to the 27 T cell receptor beta chains below, sequenced in a study of technical replicates of blood from a handful of donors. Sequencing was performed with immunoSEQ multiplex PCR; in TCRdb, only in-frame clones are kept and a portion is missing. The table shows 50,000 to 70,000 clones, with 80% to 95% occurring only once. Material for sequencing was PBMCs. These receptors were taken from a human donor in good health. Some clones in this sample may be carry-over from other donors' samples.

The J gene is TRBJ1-2, the V gene TRBV18; D unclear. V lost 3 bases and J lost 5, with 7 bases in between. CDR1 is KGHSH and CDR2 is LQKENI in the germline V gene. The CDR3 has 12 residues. The CDR3 DNA reads TGTGCCAGCTCACCCGGGAGTTATGGCTACACCTTC. This encodes CASSPGSYGYTF.

The rearrangement joins TRBV19 to TRBJ2-3; weak D call: TRBD2 (5 bases). The CDR3 is 16 amino acids. CDR1 is LNHDA and CDR2 is SQIVND in the germline V gene (reference sequence). V lost 0 bases to trimming and J lost 4 bases, with 14 bases between them. The CDR3 is CASSIDRPGFADTQYF. CDR3 sequence (DNA): TGTGCCAGTAGTATAGATCGGCCGGGGTTCGCAGATACGCAGTATTTT.

The rearrangement joins TRBV7-9 to TRBJ1-4; 8 bases map to TRBD1. Trimming at V came to 4 bases and at J to 4 bases, leaving 8 bases not matched to a gene. From germline, CDR1 is SEHNR and CDR2 FQNEAQ (reference sequence). The CDR3 is 16 residues long. Here the CDR3 reads CASSSGQVRGNEKLFF. CDR3 DNA sequence: TGTGCCAGCAGCTCGGGACAGGTGCGCGGTAATGAAAAACTGTTTTTT.

The gene calls are TRBV5-6 and TRBJ2-7; tentatively, D is TRBD1 (6 bases). Trimming stripped 0 bases from V and 2 bases from J, with 15 bases between. CDR1 is SGHDT, CDR2 YYEEEE, per germline. The CDR3 runs 16 residues. The CDR3 here is CASSLVDIQGPYEQYF. The CDR3 coding sequence is TGTGCCAGCAGCTTGGTTGACATCCAGGGGCCCTACGAGCAGTACTTC.

This chain links TRBV7-9 with TRBJ1-1; perhaps TRBD1 as D (6 bases). The V and J ends lost 5 bases and 1 base respectively, with 26 bases between them. CDR3 length: 19 amino acids. Germline lookup yields CDR1 SEHNR and CDR2 FQNEAQ (reference sequence). CDR3: CASSQDPLGGGGPNTEAFF. The CDR3 DNA follows: TGTGCCAGCAGCCAGGACCCCCTCGGCGGGGGCGGGCCGAACACTGAAGCTTTCTTT.

The chain is built from TRBV6-5 and TRBJ1-1; 7 nucleotides line up with TRBD1. The CDR3 covers 13 residues. Germline values: CDR1 MNHEY, CDR2 SVGAGI. V trimming: 6 bases; J trimming: 6 bases; junction bases outside the gene matches: 7. The CDR3 reads CASRTTGSSEAFF. As DNA, the CDR3 is TGTGCCAGCAGGACGACAGGGTCTTCTGAAGCTTTCTTT.

The J gene is TRBJ1-4, the V gene TRBV15; no definite D call. The CDR3 loop spans 17 amino acids. Trimming removed 0 bases from V and 4 bases from J, with 15 bases in between. The germline V gene has CDR1 LNHNV and CDR2 YYDKDF (reference sequence). The CDR3 coding sequence is TGTGCCACCAGCAGAGATATAGCCGGGAGAAGTAATGAAAAACTGTTTTTT. Protein product: CATSRDIAGRSNEKLFF.

The chain uses TRBV7-2 and TRBJ2-1, with unresolved D. V lost 4 bases and J lost 2, with 6 bases in between. The CDR3 loop spans 13 amino acids. Germline CDR1 and CDR2: SGHTA and FQGNSA. The CDR3 coding sequence is TGTGCCAGCAGCTCGACACCCTACAATGAGCAGTTCTTC. This sequence encodes CASSSTPYNEQFF.

This clone was seen a single time. This chain uses TRBV7-2 with TRBJ2-2; 8 nucleotides line up with TRBD1. The V and J ends lost 7 bases and 1 base, in that order; junction bases with no gene match: 8. The CDR3 is made up of 16 amino acids. Germline CDR1 SGHTA, CDR2 FQGNSA. CDR3 residues: CASIKQGGKNTGELFF. DNA for the CDR3: TGTGCCAGCATCAAACAGGGGGGCAAGAACACCGGGGAGCTGTTTTTT.

V and J are TRBV7-9 and TRBJ2-7; possible D gene TRBD2, 6 bases. The CDR3 length is 12 residues. CDR1 is SEHNR, CDR2 FQNEAQ, per germline (reference sequence). Between the trimmed V and J ends, which lost 6 bases and 3 bases, there was a span of 9 bases. CDR3 sequence: CASRSTSYEQYF. CDR3 nucleotide sequence: TGTGCCAGCAGGTCGACTAGCTACGAGCAGTACTTC.

The chain employs TRBV7-9 and TRBJ2-6, with D maybe TRBD2 (5 bases). The V gene's germline CDR1 is SEHNR and CDR2 FQNEAQ (reference sequence). With 3 bases removed from V and 6 bases from J, the gap between germline ends came to 12 bases. This CDR3 is built from 15 residues. The CDR3 nucleotides are TGTGCCAGCAGCTTTCCCGGGCTAGCGGCCAACGTCCTGACTTTC. As protein: CASSFPGLAANVLTF.

The V and J genes are TRBV2 and TRBJ1-5; no reliable D call. Trimming took 1 base from V and 4 from J, leaving 8 bases between them. CDR3 length: 14 amino acids. Germline loops: CDR1 SNHLY, CDR2 FYNNEI. The CDR3 is CASSEERGNQPQHF. In nucleotides, the CDR3 is TGTGCCAGCAGTGAAGAACGGGGAAATCAGCCCCAGCATTTT.

The chain has TRBV13 and TRBJ2-7, with D perhaps TRBD1 (5 bases). The CDR3 length is 14 residues. Germline CDR1 reads PRHDT; CDR2 reads FYEKMQ (reference sequence). V was clipped by 5 bases and J by 1 base, with 12 bases between them. The CDR3 spells CASSRSDSSYEQYF. Here the CDR3 DNA reads TGTGCCAGCAGCCGATCTGACAGTTCCTACGAGCAGTACTTC.

CDR3 sequence reads: CASSISTGGTEKLFF. CDR3 DNA sequence: TGTGCCAGTAGTATATCGACAGGGGGCACGGAAAAACTGTTTTTT. This chain connects TRBV19 to TRBJ1-4; 10 bases are shared with TRBD1. The germline gives CDR1 LNHDA, CDR2 SQIVND (reference sequence). J was trimmed by 8 bases and V by 2 bases; bases with no gene match: 5. This CDR3 has 15 amino acids.

The rearrangement links TRBV4-1 to TRBJ2-1; weak D call: TRBD2 (5 bases). Germline CDR1 and CDR2: MGHRA and YSYEKL. The CDR3 runs 15 residues. Trimming removed 0 bases from V and 3 bases from J, with 9 bases in between. CDR3 nucleotides: TGCGCCAGCAGCCAAGAAACCAGCGGCTACAATGAGCAGTTCTTC. Its translation: CASSQETSGYNEQFF.

This clone was found once. V usage is TRBV4-1 and J usage is TRBJ1-5; D call uncertain. The CDR3 runs 14 residues. V was clipped by 1 base and J by 5 bases, with 9 bases between them. From germline, CDR1 is MGHRA and CDR2 YSYEKL. This CDR3 reads CASSQVGRDQPQHF. The DNA for the CDR3 is TGCGCCAGCAGCCAAGTGGGGAGGGATCAGCCCCAGCATTTT.

The chain combines TRBV7-9 with TRBJ1-1; the match to TRBD1 covers 7 bases. J lost 5 bases, V lost 1 base, and 7 bases had no gene match. This CDR3 is built from 15 residues. Germline V gives CDR1 SEHNR, CDR2 FQNEAQ (reference sequence). This CDR3 is CASSLVVGGETEAFF. The CDR3 region has the DNA TGTGCCAGCAGCTTAGTGGTAGGGGGCGAAACTGAAGCTTTCTTT.

This clone has just one count. Here the CDR3 reads CASSYSRGNQPQHF. In nucleotides, the CDR3 is TGTGCCAGCAGTTACTCTCGGGGGAATCAGCCCCAGCATTTT. J is TRBJ1-5 and V is TRBV6-5; TRBD1 is a possible D gene (5 bases). CDR1 is MNHEY and CDR2 is SVGAGI in the germline V gene. The ends were cut back, 0 bases at V and 4 bases at J, with 7 bases in the middle. The CDR3 length is 14 residues.

This chain uses TRBV2 with TRBJ1-6, with D uncertain. The V and J ends lost 8 bases and 7 bases respectively, with 18 bases between them. The CDR3 loop spans 15 amino acids. In germline, CDR1 is SNHLY, CDR2 FYNNEI. CDR3 DNA: TGTGCCAGCGACGGGCACCGGGAGAACAATTCACCCCTCCACTTT. Protein: CASDGHRENNSPLHF.

The gene calls are TRBV7-6 and TRBJ2-2; 8 bases are a match to TRBD2. V lost 5 bases, J lost 5 bases, and 7 bases stayed unmatched. The CDR3 is 15 residues long. Germline values: CDR1 SGHVS, CDR2 FNYEAQ. The CDR3 spells CASSQTSESTGELFF. The CDR3, as DNA: TGTGCCAGCAGCCAGACTAGCGAGTCGACCGGGGAGCTGTTTTTT.

The sample holds one count of this clone. The chain joins TRBV2 to TRBJ2-5; 7 bases are a match to TRBD1. The junction had 6 bases not matched to a gene; V was cut back by 0 bases and J by 5 bases. This CDR3 is 15 amino acids long. Germline-derived CDR1 and CDR2 are SNHLY and FYNNEI. CDR3 amino acids: CASSEANRGWETQYF. CDR3 sequence (DNA): TGTGCCAGCAGTGAAGCTAACAGGGGATGGGAGACCCAGTACTTC.

J is TRBJ2-7 and V is TRBV5-6; D ambiguous. The CDR3 is 14 amino acids. V was trimmed by 4 bases and J by 5 bases, leaving 16 bases between them. CDR1 and CDR2 from the germline V gene are SGHDT and YYEEEE. This CDR3 is CASSGRVPGHEQYF. The CDR3 nucleotides read TGTGCCAGCAGCGGGCGCGTCCCCGGCCACGAGCAGTACTTC. The entire variable domain, with the rest obtained from reference TRBV5-6 and TRBJ2-7, is as follows: DAGVTQSPTHLIKTRGQQVTLRCSPKSGHDTVSWYQQALGQGPQFIFQYYEEEERQRGNFPDRFSGHQFPNYSSELNVNALLLGDSALYLCASSGRVPGHEQYFGPGTRLTVT.

The chain uses TRBV11-3 and TRBJ2-3, with a tentative D call TRBD2 (7 bases). Germline loops: CDR1 SGHNT, CDR2 YENEEA. Deletions cut 5 bases from V and 0 bases from J, with 12 bases between. The CDR3 extends over 15 amino acids. CDR3 region: CASSPGGPSTDTQYF. CDR3 sequence (DNA): TGTGCCAGCAGCCCGGGGGGCCCTAGCACAGATACGCAGTATTTT.

The chain links TRBV19 to TRBJ1-1; D ambiguous. Between the trimmed V and J ends, which lost 5 bases and 5 bases, there was a span of 9 bases. This CDR3 has 12 amino acids. Germline V lookup: CDR1 LNHDA, CDR2 SQIVND (reference sequence). CDR3 bases: TGTGCCAGTAGTCATCGGGATACTGAAGCTTTCTTT. It specifies CASSHRDTEAFF.

The genes are TRBV15 and TRBJ2-7; D possibly corresponds to TRBD2 (6 bases). V was shortened by 4 bases and J by 0 bases, with 16 bases between the two germline ends. The CDR3 spans 16 residues. From germline, CDR1 is LNHNV and CDR2 YYDKDF (reference sequence). CDR3 bases: TGTGCCACCAGCAAAGAGGCGGGGCCCACCTCCTACGAGCAGTACTTC. Amino acids: CATSKEAGPTSYEQYF.

This clone has only one observation. The genes are TRBV4-2 and TRBJ2-3, with 9 bases that match TRBD1. This CDR3 region has 16 residues. Germline CDR1 reads LGHNA; CDR2 reads YNFKEQ. The ends lost 4 bases at V and 0 bases at J; junction bases unmatched: 5. The CDR3 DNA follows: TGTGCCAGCAGCCCCGGACAGGGGACGAGCACAGATACGCAGTATTTT. Encoded protein: CASSPGQGTSTDTQYF.

The chain is built from TRBV11-2 and TRBJ2-3; TRBD1 agrees at 9 bases. CDR3 size: 13 residues. The germline gives CDR1 SGHAT, CDR2 FQNNGV. After removal of 9 bases from V and 3 bases from J, the junction contained 4 bases not matched to a gene. The CDR3 region is CASKTGGTDTQYF. The DNA for the CDR3 is TGTGCCAGTAAGACAGGGGGGACAGATACGCAGTATTTT.